These 10 T cell receptor beta chains share one sample of origin, sequenced in a study of blood T cell repertoires in COVID-19. Clones were sequenced by immunoSEQ multiplex PCR, and TCRdb holds only the in-frame ones, with some missing. The sample includes about 300,000 clones, over 75% seen only once; the top ten take roughly 1.1%. Sequencing was done on a sample of PBMCs or T cells enriched from blood (not recorded which). All receptors come from a woman aged 25 to 39 who had recovered from COVID-19.

The J gene is TRBJ2-1, the V gene TRBV27; 9 bases are a match to TRBD1. V shed 7 bases, J shed 6 bases, and the junction held 13 bases outside the gene matches. The CDR3 totals 16 residues. CDR1 is MNHEY and CDR2 is SMNVEV in the germline V gene (reference sequence). The CDR3 DNA reads TGTGCCAGCAAATCCCTATTGCGGGACAGGGTCAATGAGCAGTTCTTC. Protein sequence: CASKSLLRDRVNEQFF.

V and J are TRBV7-9 and TRBJ1-2; unclear D gene. Germline loops: CDR1 SEHNR, CDR2 FQNEAQ (reference sequence). V was clipped by 5 bases and J by 2 bases, with 12 bases between them. The CDR3 runs to 14 residues. The CDR3 nucleotides are TGTGCCAGCAGCCCCATGGCGGCCAACTATGGCTACACCTTC. It encodes CASSPMAANYGYTF.

The chain carries TRBV28 and TRBJ1-3; 7 nucleotides align to TRBD1. The V gene's germline CDR1 is MDHEN and CDR2 SYDVKM. V lost 5 bases and J lost 3; bases outside the gene matches: 7. This CDR3 comprises 15 residues. CDR3 loop: CASSRDSTYGNTIYF. Written as DNA, the CDR3 is TGTGCCAGCAGTCGGGACAGCACCTATGGAAACACCATATATTTT.

V and J are TRBV6-2 or TRBV6-3 and TRBJ1-2; D remains unclear. V shed 2 bases and J shed 8 bases, with 12 bases lying between them. This CDR3 has 13 amino acids. Germline V gene lookup returns CDR1 MNHEY and CDR2 SVGEGT. The CDR3 region has the DNA TGTGCCAGCAGTTACATGGGAGGGAGCGGCTACACCTTC. This translates into CASSYMGGSGYTF.

This chain links TRBV27 with TRBJ2-7, with D tentatively TRBD2 (6 bases). There are 18 residues in the CDR3. Germline V gene lookup returns CDR1 MNHEY and CDR2 SMNVEV (reference sequence). Trimming cost V 3 bases and J 3 bases, with 24 bases left between them. CDR3 protein: CASSLSGIAAGLGYEQYF. The CDR3 DNA reads TGTGCCAGCAGTTTGAGTGGGATAGCGGCTGGTCTGGGCTACGAGCAGTACTTC.

The chain joins TRBV5-1 to TRBJ1-1, with 9 bases matching TRBD1. The CDR3 totals 14 residues. Trimming took 6 bases from V and 5 from J; bases not matched to a gene: 8. Germline-derived CDR1 and CDR2 are SGHRS and YFSETQ. Here the CDR3 DNA reads TGCGCCAGCAAAACAGGGGGCGAGGGGACTGAAGCTTTCTTT. It encodes CASKTGGEGTEAFF.

This chain uses TRBV12-3 or TRBV12-4 with TRBJ1-1, with 7 bases fitting TRBD1. There are 13 residues in the CDR3. J lost 7 bases, V lost 0 bases, and 2 bases had no gene match. The CDR3 loop reads CASSLARTGEAFF. CDR3 sequence (DNA): TGTGCCAGCAGTTTAGCCCGGACAGGTGAAGCTTTCTTT.

This sequence joins TRBV7-9 and TRBJ1-5; weak D call: TRBD1 (6 bases). V lost 1 base, J lost 3 bases, and 7 bases lay in between. From germline, CDR1 is SEHNR and CDR2 FQNEAQ (reference sequence). CDR3 size: 14 residues. The CDR3 nucleotides are TGTGCCAGCAGCTTAGGGGGACACAATCAGCCCCAGCATTTT. Its protein is CASSLGGHNQPQHF.

The chain links TRBV7-6 to TRBJ2-5; D remains ambiguous. Trimming stripped 2 bases from V and 1 base from J, with 14 bases between. Germline loops: CDR1 SGHVS, CDR2 FNYEAQ. The CDR3 contains 16 residues. Here the CDR3 DNA reads TGTGCCAGCAGCTTAATGCGGCGCTCACTCCAAGAGACCCAGTACTTC. Encoded protein: CASSLMRRSLQETQYF.

The chain combines TRBV6-1 with TRBJ2-6; possibly TRBD2 for D (5 bases). CDR1 MNHNS and CDR2 SASEGT come from the germline V gene. The CDR3 totals 19 residues. V was pared by 3 bases and J by 0 bases, with 18 bases between. The CDR3 DNA reads as TGTGCCAGCAGTGAGAGGATACCGACGGGAAGCTCTGGGGCCAACGTCCTGACTTTC. As protein: CASSERIPTGSSGANVLTF.